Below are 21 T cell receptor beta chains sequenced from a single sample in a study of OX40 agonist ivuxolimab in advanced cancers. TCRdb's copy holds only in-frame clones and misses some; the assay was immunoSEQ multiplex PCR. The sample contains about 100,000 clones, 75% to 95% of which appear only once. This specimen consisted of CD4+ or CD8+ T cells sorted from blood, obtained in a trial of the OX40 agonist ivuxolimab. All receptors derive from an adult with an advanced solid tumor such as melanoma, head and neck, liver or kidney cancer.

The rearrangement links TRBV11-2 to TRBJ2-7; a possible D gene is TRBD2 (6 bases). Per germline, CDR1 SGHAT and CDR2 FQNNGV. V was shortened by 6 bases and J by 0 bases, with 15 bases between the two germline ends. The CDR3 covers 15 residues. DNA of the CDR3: TGTGCCAGCAGTTCCGGGACTTACAGCTCCTACGAGCAGTACTTC. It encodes CASSSGTYSSYEQYF. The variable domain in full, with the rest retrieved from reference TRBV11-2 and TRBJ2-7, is EAGVAQSPRYKIIEKRQSVAFWCNPISGHATLYWYQQILGQGPKLLIQFQNNGVVDDSQLPKDRFSAERLKGVDSTLKIQPAKLEDSAVYLCASSSGTYSSYEQYFGPGTRLTVT.

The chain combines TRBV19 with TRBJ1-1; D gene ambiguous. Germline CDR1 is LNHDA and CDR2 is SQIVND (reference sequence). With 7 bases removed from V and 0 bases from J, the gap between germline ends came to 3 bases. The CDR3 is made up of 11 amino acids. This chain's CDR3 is CASKLNTEAFF. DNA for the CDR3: TGTGCCAGTAAGCTGAACACTGAAGCTTTCTTT.

The CDR3 is CASSVLAGGAEQYF. For the CDR3, the DNA is TGTGCCAGCAGTGTACTAGCGGGAGGAGCCGAGCAGTACTTC. V is TRBV28 and J is TRBJ2-7, with TRBD2 identical over 12 bases. CDR1 and CDR2 from the germline V gene are MDHEN and SYDVKM. The V gene end was trimmed by 5 bases and the J gene end by 6 bases; junction bases not matched to a gene: 5. The length of the CDR3 is 14 residues.

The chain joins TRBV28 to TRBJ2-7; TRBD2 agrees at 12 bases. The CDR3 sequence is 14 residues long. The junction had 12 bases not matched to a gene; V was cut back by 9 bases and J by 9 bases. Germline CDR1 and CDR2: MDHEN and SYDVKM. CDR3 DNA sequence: TGTGCCAGTTCAGCTAGCGGGAGGGTTACTGTGCAGTACTTC. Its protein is CASSASGRVTVQYF.

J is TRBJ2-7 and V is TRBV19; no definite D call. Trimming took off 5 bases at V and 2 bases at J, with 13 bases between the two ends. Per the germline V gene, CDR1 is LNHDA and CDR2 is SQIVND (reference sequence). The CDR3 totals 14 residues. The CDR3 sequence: CASSRKVIPYEQYF. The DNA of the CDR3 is TGTGCCAGTAGTCGAAAGGTTATCCCCTACGAGCAGTACTTC.

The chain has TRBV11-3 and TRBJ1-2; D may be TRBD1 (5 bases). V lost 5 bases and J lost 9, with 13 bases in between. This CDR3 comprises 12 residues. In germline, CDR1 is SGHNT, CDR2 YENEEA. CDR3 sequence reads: CASSPGHRRYTF. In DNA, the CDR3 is TGTGCCAGCAGCCCCGGACATCGTCGCTACACCTTC.

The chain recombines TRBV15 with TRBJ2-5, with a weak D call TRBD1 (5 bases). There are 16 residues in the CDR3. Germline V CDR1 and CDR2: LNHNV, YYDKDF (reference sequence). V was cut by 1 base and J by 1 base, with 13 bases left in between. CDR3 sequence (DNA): TGTGCCACCAGCAGAGCCCTAGGGGCTGGCCAAGAGACCCAGTACTTC. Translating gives CATSRALGAGQETQYF.

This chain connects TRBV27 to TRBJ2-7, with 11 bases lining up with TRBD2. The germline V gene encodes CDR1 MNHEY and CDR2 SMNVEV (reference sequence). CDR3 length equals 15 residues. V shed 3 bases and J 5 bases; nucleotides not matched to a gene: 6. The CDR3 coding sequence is TGTGCCAGCAGTTTTAGCGGGAGGGGTCCCCACGAGCAGTACTTC. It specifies CASSFSGRGPHEQYF.

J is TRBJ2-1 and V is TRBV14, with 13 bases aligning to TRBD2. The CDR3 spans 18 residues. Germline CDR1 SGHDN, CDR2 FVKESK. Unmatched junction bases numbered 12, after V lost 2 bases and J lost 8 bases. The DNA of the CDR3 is TGTGCCAGCAGCCAATCCCGGACTAGCGGGAGCCTGATTGATGAGCAGTTCTTC. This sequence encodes CASSQSRTSGSLIDEQFF.

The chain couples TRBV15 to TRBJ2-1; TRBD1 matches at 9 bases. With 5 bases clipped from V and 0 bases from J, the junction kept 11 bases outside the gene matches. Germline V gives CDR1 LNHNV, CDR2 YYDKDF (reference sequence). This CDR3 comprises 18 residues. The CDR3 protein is CATSGPGQGVFSYNEQFF. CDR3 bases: TGTGCCACCAGCGGGCCGGGACAGGGTGTTTTCTCCTACAATGAGCAGTTCTTC.

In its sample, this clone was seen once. The CDR3 region has the DNA TGTGCCAGTAGTAGACAGTTGGCTAATGAAAAACTGTTTTTT. Translated: CASSRQLANEKLFF. The chain carries TRBV19 and TRBJ1-4, with D possibly being TRBD1 (5 bases). V lost 4 bases, J lost 3 bases, and 9 bases lay in between. The CDR3 runs to 14 residues. Germline assignment: CDR1 LNHDA and CDR2 SQIVND (reference sequence).

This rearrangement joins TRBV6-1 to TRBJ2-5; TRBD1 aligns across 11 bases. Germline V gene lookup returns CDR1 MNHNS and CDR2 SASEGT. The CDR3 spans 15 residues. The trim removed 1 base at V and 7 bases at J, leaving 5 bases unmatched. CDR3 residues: CASSEGFGTGGTQYF. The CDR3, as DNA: TGTGCCAGCAGTGAAGGTTTTGGGACAGGGGGGACCCAGTACTTC.

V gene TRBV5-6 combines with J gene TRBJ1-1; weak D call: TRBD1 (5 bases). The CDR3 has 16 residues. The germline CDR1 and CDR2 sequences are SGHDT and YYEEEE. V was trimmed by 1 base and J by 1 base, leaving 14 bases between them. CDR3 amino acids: CASSLPIRVANTEAFF. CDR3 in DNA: TGTGCCAGCAGCTTGCCCATCAGGGTCGCGAACACTGAAGCTTTCTTT.

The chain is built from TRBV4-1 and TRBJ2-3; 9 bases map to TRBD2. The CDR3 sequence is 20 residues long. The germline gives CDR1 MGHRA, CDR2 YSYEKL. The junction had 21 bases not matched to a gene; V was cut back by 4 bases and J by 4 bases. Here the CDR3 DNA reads TGCGCCAGCAGCCCCTCGTCGGTGGGTTTAGCGGGAGCTGTAGCAGATACGCAGTATTTT. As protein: CASSPSSVGLAGAVADTQYF.

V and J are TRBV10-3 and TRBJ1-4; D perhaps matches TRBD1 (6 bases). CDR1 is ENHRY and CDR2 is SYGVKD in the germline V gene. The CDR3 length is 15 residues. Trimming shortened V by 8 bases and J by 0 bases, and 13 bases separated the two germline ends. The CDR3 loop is CAIGDTLATNEKLFF. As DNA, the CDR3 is TGTGCCATCGGGGACACCCTTGCAACTAATGAAAAACTGTTTTTT.

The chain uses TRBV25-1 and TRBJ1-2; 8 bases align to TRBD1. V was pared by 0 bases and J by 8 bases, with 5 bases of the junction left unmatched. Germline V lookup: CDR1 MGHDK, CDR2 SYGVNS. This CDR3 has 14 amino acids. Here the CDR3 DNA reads TGTGCCAGCAGTGAATATCCCCAGGGGGCGGGCTACACCTTC. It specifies CASSEYPQGAGYTF.

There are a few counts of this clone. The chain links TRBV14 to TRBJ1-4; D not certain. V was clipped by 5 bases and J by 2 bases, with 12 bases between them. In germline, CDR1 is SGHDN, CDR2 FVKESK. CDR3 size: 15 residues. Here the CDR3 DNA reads TGTGCCAGCAGCAAGCCGGGCCGCACTAATGAAAAACTGTTTTTT. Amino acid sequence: CASSKPGRTNEKLFF. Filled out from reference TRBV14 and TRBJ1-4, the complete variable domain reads EAGVTQFPSHSVIEKGQTVTLRCDPISGHDNLYWYRRVMGKEIKFLLHFVKESKQDESGMPNNRFLAERTGGTYSTLKVQPAELEDSGVYFCASSKPGRTNEKLFFGSGTQLSVL.

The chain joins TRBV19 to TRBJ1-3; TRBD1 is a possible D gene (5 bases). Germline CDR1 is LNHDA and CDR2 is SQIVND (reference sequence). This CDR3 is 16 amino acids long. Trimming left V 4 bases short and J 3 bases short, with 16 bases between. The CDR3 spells CASSTRGQGLGNTIYF. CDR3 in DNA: TGTGCCAGTAGTACCCGCGGGCAGGGACTTGGAAACACCATATATTTT.

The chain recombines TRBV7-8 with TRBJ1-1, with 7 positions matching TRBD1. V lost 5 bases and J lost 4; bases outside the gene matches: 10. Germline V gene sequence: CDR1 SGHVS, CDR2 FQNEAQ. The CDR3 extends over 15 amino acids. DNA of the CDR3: TGTGCCAGCAGCCCAAGTAGGGGGCGAGGCACTGAAGCTTTCTTT. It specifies CASSPSRGRGTEAFF.

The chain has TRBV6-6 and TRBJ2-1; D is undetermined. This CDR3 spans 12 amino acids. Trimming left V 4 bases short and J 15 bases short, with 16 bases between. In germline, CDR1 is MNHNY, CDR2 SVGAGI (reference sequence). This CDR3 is CASSSNGLLGFF. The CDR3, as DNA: TGTGCCAGCAGTTCCAACGGTCTACTCGGGTTCTTC.

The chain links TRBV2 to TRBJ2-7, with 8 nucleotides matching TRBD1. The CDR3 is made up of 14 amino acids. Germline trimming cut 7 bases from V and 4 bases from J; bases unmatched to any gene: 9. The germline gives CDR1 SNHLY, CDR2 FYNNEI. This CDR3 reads CASTLDRASYEQYF. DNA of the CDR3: TGTGCCAGCACCCTGGACAGGGCTAGTTACGAGCAGTACTTC.